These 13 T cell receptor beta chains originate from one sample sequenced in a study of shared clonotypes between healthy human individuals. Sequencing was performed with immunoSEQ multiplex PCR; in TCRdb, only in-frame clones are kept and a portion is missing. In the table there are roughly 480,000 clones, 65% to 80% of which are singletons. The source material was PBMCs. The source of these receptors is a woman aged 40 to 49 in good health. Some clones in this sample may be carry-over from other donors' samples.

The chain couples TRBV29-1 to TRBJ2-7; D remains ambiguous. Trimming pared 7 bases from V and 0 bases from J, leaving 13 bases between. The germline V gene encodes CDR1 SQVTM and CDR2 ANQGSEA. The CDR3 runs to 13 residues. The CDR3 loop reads CSDTDGHSYEQYF. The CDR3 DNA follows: TGCAGCGACACGGACGGGCACTCCTACGAGCAGTACTTC.

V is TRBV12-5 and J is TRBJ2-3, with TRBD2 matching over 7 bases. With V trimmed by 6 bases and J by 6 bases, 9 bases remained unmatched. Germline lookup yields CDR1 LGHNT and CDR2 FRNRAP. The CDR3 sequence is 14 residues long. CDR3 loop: CASGDNRGGDTQYF. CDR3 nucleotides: TGTGCTAGTGGCGATAATAGGGGAGGGGATACGCAGTATTTT.

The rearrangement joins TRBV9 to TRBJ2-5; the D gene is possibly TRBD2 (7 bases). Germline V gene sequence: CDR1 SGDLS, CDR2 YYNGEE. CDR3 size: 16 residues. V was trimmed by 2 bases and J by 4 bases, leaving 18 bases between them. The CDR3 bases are TGTGCCAGCAGCGTTAGAGGGGGGAGGGTAGGAGAGACCCAGTACTTC. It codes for CASSVRGGRVGETQYF.

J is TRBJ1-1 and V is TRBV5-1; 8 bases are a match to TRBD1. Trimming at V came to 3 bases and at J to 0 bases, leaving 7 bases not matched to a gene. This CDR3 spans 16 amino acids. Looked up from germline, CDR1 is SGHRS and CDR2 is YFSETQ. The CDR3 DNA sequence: TGCGCCAGCAGCTCCGACTTGACAGGGGTGAACACTGAAGCTTTCTTT. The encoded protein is CASSSDLTGVNTEAFF.

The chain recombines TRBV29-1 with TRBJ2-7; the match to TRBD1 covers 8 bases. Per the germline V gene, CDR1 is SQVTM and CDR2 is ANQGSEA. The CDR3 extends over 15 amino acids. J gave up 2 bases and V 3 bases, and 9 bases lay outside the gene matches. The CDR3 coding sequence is TGCAGCGTTGAGGATACAGGGACAGGAGCCTACGAGCAGTACTTC. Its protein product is CSVEDTGTGAYEQYF.

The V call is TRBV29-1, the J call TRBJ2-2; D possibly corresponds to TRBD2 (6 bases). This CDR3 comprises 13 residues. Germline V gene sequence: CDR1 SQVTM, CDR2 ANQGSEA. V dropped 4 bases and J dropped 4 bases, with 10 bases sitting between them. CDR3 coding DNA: TGCAGCGTTGGGGGGGAAGTCACCGGGGAGCTGTTTTTT. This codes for CSVGGEVTGELFF.

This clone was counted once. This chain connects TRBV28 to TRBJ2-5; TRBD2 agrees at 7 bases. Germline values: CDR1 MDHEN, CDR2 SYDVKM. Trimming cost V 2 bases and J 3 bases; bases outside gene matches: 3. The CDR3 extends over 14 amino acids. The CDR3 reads CASSLGLAEETQYF. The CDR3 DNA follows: TGTGCCAGCAGTTTAGGCCTAGCGGAAGAGACCCAGTACTTC. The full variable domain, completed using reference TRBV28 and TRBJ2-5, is DVKVTQSSRYLVKRTGEKVFLECVQDMDHENMFWYRQDPGLGLRLIYFSYDVKMKEKGDIPEGYSVSREKKERFSLILESASTNQTSMYLCASSLGLAEETQYFGPGTRLLVL.

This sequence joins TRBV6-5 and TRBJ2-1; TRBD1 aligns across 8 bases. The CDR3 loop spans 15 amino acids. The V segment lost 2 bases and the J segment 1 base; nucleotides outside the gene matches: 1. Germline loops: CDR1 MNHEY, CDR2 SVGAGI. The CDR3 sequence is CASSYTGGSYNEQFF. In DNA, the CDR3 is TGTGCCAGCAGTTACACAGGGGGGTCCTACAATGAGCAGTTCTTC.

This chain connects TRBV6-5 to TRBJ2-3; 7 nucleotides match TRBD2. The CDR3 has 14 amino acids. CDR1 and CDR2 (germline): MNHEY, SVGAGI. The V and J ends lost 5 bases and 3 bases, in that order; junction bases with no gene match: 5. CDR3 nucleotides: TGTGCCAGCAGTACTGGCGGGAGTACAGATACGCAGTATTTT. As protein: CASSTGGSTDTQYF.

For the CDR3, the DNA is TGTGCCAGCAGCCACGGACTCTCGGTCGGAAACACCATATATTTT. As protein: CASSHGLSVGNTIYF. This chain connects TRBV7-2 to TRBJ1-3, with D hard to call. The ends were cut back, 5 bases at V and 4 bases at J, with 15 bases in the middle. Germline CDR1 SGHTA, CDR2 FQGNSA. This CDR3 region has 15 residues.

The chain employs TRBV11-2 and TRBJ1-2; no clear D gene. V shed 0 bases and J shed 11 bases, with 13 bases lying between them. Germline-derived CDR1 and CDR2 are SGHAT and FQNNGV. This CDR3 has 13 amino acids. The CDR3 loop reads CASSLDLAAWYTF. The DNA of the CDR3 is TGTGCCAGCAGCTTAGATCTGGCAGCATGGTACACCTTC.

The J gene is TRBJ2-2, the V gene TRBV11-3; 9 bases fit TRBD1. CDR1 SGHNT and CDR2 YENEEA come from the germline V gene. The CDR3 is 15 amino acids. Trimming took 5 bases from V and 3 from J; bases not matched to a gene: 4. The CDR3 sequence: CASSRTGVDTGELFF. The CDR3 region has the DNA TGTGCCAGCAGCCGGACAGGGGTAGACACCGGGGAGCTGTTTTTT. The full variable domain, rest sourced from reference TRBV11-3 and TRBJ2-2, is EAGVVQSPRYKIIEKKQPVAFWCNPISGHNTLYWYLQNLGQGPELLIRYENEEAVDDSQLPKDRFSAERLKGVDSTLKIQPAELGDSAVYLCASSRTGVDTGELFFGEGSRLTVL.

As DNA, the CDR3 is TGCGCCAGCAGCCATTCTCGGGATAGCGGGAGTCGGAATGAGCAGTTCTTC. Protein: CASSHSRDSGSRNEQFF. The rearrangement uses TRBV4-1 and TRBJ2-1, with 9 nucleotides matching TRBD2. The length of the CDR3 is 17 residues. CDR1 and CDR2 from the germline V gene are MGHRA and YSYEKL. V gave up 3 bases and J gave up 7 bases; unmatched junction bases: 13.